In this sample, the clone carrying this TCR beta chain turned up a few times. The antigen remains unidentified. The sample belongs to a study of PD-1 blockade in classical Hodgkin lymphoma. Study background: Once every 2 weeks, patients received intravenous nivolumab at 3 mg/kg. General study results and limits: Reported findings placed baseline TCR diversity lower in newly diagnosed patients (compared with healthy donors). Lower baseline TCR diversity marked trial partial responders and progressors. By C4D1, CD4+ diversity increased significantly, especially in complete responders.

Trimming removed 5 bases from V and 0 bases from J, with 8 bases in between. The V gene's germline CDR1 is MNHEY and CDR2 SMNVEV (reference sequence). The CDR3 length is 15 residues. Time point in this sample: cycle 4 day 1 (C4D1), after five to seven weeks of nivolumab. All patients relapsed after autologous stem cell transplantation, and brentuximab vedotin exposure varied. Sequencing used immunoSEQ multiplex PCR; TCRdb keeps in-frame clones, though not all of them. The sample lists some 24,000 clones, roughly 80% occurring once. This receptor was taken from a human donor with classical Hodgkin lymphoma. The rearrangement uses TRBV27 and TRBJ2-6; D possibly uses TRBD1 or TRBD2 (5 bases each). The sample was peripheral blood mononuclear cells (PBMCs), taken before the fourth cycle of nivolumab. CDR3 in amino acids: CASSPGTSGANVLTF. The CDR3 DNA reads as TGTGCCAGCAGTCCCGGGACCTCTGGGGCCAACGTCCTGACTTTC.